A single sample is the source of the 10 T cell receptor beta chains below, sequenced in a study of blood T cells in healthy people across ages. Next came a second PCR, run for about 6 to 11 cycles, which used a sample-barcoded 5' primer along with a J-beta primer mix. TCRdb used MiXCR to reprocess the 5' RACE reads, holding one entry per CDR3 protein. The sample has hundreds of thousands of distinct CDR3 sequences, 45% to 70% seen once. The source material was blood. These receptors all come from a man in his forties in good health.

This clonotype was counted a few times. The chain employs TRBV5-1 and TRBJ2-4, with 8 positions matching TRBD2. Germline CDR1 and CDR2: SGHRS and YFSETQ. The CDR3 consists of 12 residues. J gave up 7 bases and V 6 bases, and 3 bases lay outside the gene matches. The CDR3 DNA is TGCGCCAGCACCGGGACTAGGAACATTCAGTACTTC. Translating it yields CASTGTRNIQYF.

This clonotype appeared a few times. V usage is TRBV3-1 and J usage is TRBJ2-7, with no clear D. CDR1 and CDR2 from the germline V gene are LGHDT and YNNKEL (reference sequence). V lost 1 base and J lost 2, with 6 bases in between. The CDR3 sequence is 13 residues long. The CDR3 DNA is TGTGCCAGCAGCCAAGGCCCGCCCTACGAGCAGTACTTC. This sequence encodes CASSQGPPYEQYF.

J is TRBJ1-2 and V is TRBV20-1; a possible D gene is TRBD1 (5 bases). The germline CDR1 and CDR2 sequences are DFQATT and SNEGSKA (reference sequence). V lost 0 bases and J 5 bases, leaving 22 bases between the germline ends. There are 17 residues in the CDR3. The CDR3 bases are TGCAGTGCTAGAGATATCAACCTGGGACCAGGGTTTTATGGCTACACCTTC. Translating it yields CSARDINLGPGFYGYTF.

The chain combines TRBV5-5 with TRBJ1-2; 10 bases fit TRBD1. The CDR3 is made up of 15 amino acids. V was clipped by 4 bases and J by 3 bases; unmatched bases: 6. Per germline, CDR1 SGHKS and CDR2 YYEKEE (reference sequence). CDR3 residues: CASSLTGQGDYGYTF. As DNA, the CDR3 is TGTGCCAGCAGCCTGACCGGACAGGGGGACTATGGCTACACCTTC.

This clonotype was seen only a few times. This rearrangement joins TRBV10-3 to TRBJ2-5; D may correspond to TRBD1 or TRBD2 (5 bases each). The J call is doubtful: the DNA matches TRBJ2-7 better. Germline V lookup: CDR1 ENHRY, CDR2 SYGVKD. CDR3 size: 16 residues. The CDR3 DNA sequence: TGTGCCATCAGTGAGGCCCTTTTGGGCAGGGACCACGAGCAGTACTTC. Translated: CAISEALLGRDHEQYF.

The chain employs TRBV29-1 and TRBJ1-5, with 7 bases lining up with TRBD1. This CDR3 has 12 amino acids. Germline loops: CDR1 SQVTM, CDR2 ANQGSEA. V lost 6 bases to trimming and J lost 4 bases; unmatched junction nucleotides: 3. The CDR3 loop reads CSVVQGNQPQHF. For the CDR3, the DNA is TGCAGCGTCGTACAGGGGAATCAGCCCCAGCATTTT.

This clonotype was counted once. The chain recombines TRBV3-1 with TRBJ2-1, with D perhaps TRBD2 (6 bases). The closer fit of TRBJ2-7 to the DNA end suggests the J call may be wrong. CDR3 length: 14 amino acids. Germline V gene lookup returns CDR1 LGHDT and CDR2 YNNKEL (reference sequence). In DNA, the CDR3 is TGTGCCAGCAGCCAAACTAGCTCCTACAATGAGCAGTACTTC. Protein sequence: CASSQTSSYNEQYF.

About this clonotype: A much larger clone lies one base from this, so it may be a read error. This sequence joins TRBV10-3 and TRBJ2-3; TRBD2 aligns across 8 bases. CDR3 length: 14 amino acids. Per the germline V gene, CDR1 is ENHRY and CDR2 is SYGVKD. The junction had 2 bases not matched to a gene; V was cut back by 6 bases and J by 0 bases. The CDR3, as DNA: TGTGCCATCAGCCCTAGCGGGAGCACAGATACGCAGTATTTT. Its translation: CAISPSGSTDTQYF.

This chain uses TRBV5-1 with TRBJ2-7; 10 positions agree with TRBD2. V was clipped by 0 bases and J by 5 bases; unmatched bases: 5. The CDR3 is 15 amino acids. Germline V gene sequence: CDR1 SGHRS, CDR2 YFSETQ. CDR3 DNA sequence: TGCGCCAGCAGCTTGGAAAGCGGGAGGGCCGACGAGCAGTACTTC. Protein sequence: CASSLESGRADEQYF.

In this sample, this clonotype turned up once. This rearrangement joins TRBV9 to TRBJ2-1; 10 nucleotides agree with TRBD1. Germline CDR1 is SGDLS and CDR2 is YYNGEE. The CDR3 extends over 15 amino acids. V shed 0 bases, J shed 7 bases, and the junction held 4 bases outside the gene matches. CDR3 nucleotide sequence: TGTGCCAGCAGCGTAGGGGACAGGGGTTTTAATGAGCAGTTCTTC. Encoded protein: CASSVGDRGFNEQFF.